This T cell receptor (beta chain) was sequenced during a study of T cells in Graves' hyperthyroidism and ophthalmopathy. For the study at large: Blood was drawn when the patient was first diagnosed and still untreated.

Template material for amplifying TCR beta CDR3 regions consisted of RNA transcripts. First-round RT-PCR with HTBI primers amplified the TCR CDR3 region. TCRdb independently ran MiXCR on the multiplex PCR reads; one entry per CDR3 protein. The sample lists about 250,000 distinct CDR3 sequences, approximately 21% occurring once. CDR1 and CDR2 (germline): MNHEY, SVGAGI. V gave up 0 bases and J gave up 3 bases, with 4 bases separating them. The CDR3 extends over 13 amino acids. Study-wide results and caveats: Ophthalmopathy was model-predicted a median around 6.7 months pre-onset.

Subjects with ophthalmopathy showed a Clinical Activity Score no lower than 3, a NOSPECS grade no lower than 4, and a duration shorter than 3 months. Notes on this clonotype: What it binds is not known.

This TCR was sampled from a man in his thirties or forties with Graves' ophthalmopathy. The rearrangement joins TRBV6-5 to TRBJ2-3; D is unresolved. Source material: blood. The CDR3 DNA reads TGTGCCAGCAGTTACTCTTGGACAGATACGCAGTATTTT. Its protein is CASSYSWTDTQYF.